This T cell receptor (beta chain) was found in a study of T cells in localized non-small cell lung cancer. Clones were read by immunoSEQ multiplex PCR, and TCRdb kept only the in-frame ones, dropping some. The table has 30,000 to 40,000 clones, about 80% seen once. Germline CDR1 is MNHEY and CDR2 is SVGAGI. The CDR3 length is 16 residues. Germline trimming cut 6 bases from V and 5 bases from J; bases unmatched to any gene: 15. The sequencing used peripheral blood, collected before any cancer treatment. This sequence originates from a male donor older than 55 with stage III squamous cell lung carcinoma. The J gene is TRBJ2-5, the V gene TRBV6-5; TRBD1 aligns across 7 bases. The CDR3 reads CASSYNRGSGWETQYF. Here the CDR3 DNA reads TGTGCCAGCAGCTACAACAGGGGAAGTGGTTGGGAGACCCAGTACTTC.